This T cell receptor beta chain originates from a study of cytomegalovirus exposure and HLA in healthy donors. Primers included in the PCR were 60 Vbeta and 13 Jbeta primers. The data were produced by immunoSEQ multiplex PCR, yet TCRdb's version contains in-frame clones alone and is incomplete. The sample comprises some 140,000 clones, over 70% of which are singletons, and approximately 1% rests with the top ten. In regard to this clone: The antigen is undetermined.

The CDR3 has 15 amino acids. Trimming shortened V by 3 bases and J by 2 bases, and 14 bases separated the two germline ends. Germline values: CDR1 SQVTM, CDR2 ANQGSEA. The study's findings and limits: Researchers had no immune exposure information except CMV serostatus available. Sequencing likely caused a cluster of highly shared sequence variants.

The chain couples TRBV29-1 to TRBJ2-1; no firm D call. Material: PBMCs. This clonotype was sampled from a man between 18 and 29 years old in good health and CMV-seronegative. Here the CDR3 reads CSVEFETLPYNEQFF. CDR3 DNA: TGCAGCGTTGAGTTCGAAACCCTACCCTACAATGAGCAGTTCTTC.